Listed here are 3 T cell receptor beta chains from one sample, sequenced in a study of cytomegalovirus exposure and HLA in healthy donors. Vbeta (60) and Jbeta (13) primers were used in the PCR. Profiling relied on immunoSEQ multiplex PCR, and the TCRdb table lists in-frame clones only, not all of them. Here the sample spans about 150,000 clones, under 90% being singletons. Sequencing used PBMCs. The source is a man aged 25 to 45 in good health and CMV-seropositive.

The chain is built from TRBV7-9 and TRBJ2-1; 13 positions agree with TRBD2. V was pared by 5 bases and J by 8 bases, with 12 bases of the junction left unmatched. CDR3 length equals 17 residues. Germline V gene data show CDR1 as SEHNR and CDR2 as FQNEAQ (reference sequence). CDR3 sequence (DNA): TGTGCCAGCAGCCCACAGCCAGGGACTAGCGGGACCTATGAGCAGTTCTTC. Translation: CASSPQPGTSGTYEQFF.

The J gene is TRBJ2-7, the V gene TRBV28; 7 bases agree with TRBD1. There are 15 residues in the CDR3. Germline V gene lookup returns CDR1 MDHEN and CDR2 SYDVKM. V dropped 0 bases and J dropped 1; count of bases not matched to a gene: 3. This chain's CDR3 is CASSLWRGQSYEQYF. CDR3 DNA: TGTGCCAGCAGTTTATGGAGGGGGCAATCCTACGAGCAGTACTTC.

The chain links TRBV5-1 to TRBJ2-3; 7 bases match TRBD1. The CDR3 runs to 14 residues. The V gene's germline CDR1 is SGHRS and CDR2 YFSETQ. Trimming took 4 bases from V and 2 from J; bases not matched to a gene: 4. The CDR3 region is CASSKGQLTDTQYF. Here the CDR3 DNA reads TGCGCCAGCAGCAAGGGACAGCTCACAGATACGCAGTATTTT.